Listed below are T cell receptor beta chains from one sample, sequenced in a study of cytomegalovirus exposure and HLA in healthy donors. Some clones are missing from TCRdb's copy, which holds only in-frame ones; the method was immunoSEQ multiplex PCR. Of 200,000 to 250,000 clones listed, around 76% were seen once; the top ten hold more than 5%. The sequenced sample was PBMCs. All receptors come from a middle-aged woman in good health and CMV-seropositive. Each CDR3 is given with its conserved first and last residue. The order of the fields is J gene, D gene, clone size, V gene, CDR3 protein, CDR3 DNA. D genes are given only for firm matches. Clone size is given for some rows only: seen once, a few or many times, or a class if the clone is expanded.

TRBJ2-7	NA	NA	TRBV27	CASSPQGGPYEQYF	TGTGCCAGCAGTCCCCAGGGAGGACCCTACGAGCAGTACTTC
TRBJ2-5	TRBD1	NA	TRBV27	CASRPIDREKETQYF	TGTGCCAGCAGGCCCATAGACAGGGAAAAAGAGACCCAGTACTTC
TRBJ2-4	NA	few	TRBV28	CASSSDRLLNIQYF	TGTGCCAGCAGCTCGGACAGACTCTTAAACATTCAGTACTTC
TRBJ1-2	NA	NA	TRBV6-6	CASSYRTTGNYGYTF	TGTGCCAGCAGTTACCGAACGACAGGCAACTATGGCTACACCTTC
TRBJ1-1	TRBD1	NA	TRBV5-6	CASSSLDRLNTEAFF	TGTGCCAGCAGCTCCCTGGACAGGTTGAACACTGAAGCTTTCTTT
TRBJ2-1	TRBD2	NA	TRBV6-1	CASRPHSGNNNEQFF	TGTGCCAGCAGACCTCACAGCGGGAATAACAATGAGCAGTTCTTC
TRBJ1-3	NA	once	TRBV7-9	CASSQGPGGGNTIYF	TGTGCCAGCAGCCAGGGGCCGGGCGGAGGAAACACCATATATTTT
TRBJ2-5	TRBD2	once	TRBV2	CASSVLAGGQETQYF	TGTGCCAGCAGCGTACTAGCGGGAGGCCAAGAGACCCAGTACTTC
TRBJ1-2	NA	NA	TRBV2	CASSEFQGYYGYTF	TGTGCCAGCAGTGAATTTCAGGGTTACTATGGCTACACCTTC
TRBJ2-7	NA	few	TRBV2	CASRVRRTAYEQYF	TGTGCCAGCAGAGTTCGTCGGACAGCCTACGAGCAGTACTTC
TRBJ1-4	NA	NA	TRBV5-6	CASSLGPEGRPGKLFF	TGTGCCAGCAGCTTGGGCCCCGAGGGCCGGCCGGGAAAACTGTTTTTT
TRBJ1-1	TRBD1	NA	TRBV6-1	CASSVGQGAGAFF	TGTGCCAGCAGTGTGGGACAGGGGGCCGGAGCTTTCTTT
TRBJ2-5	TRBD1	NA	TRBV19	CASSQTGGKETQYF	TGTGCCAGTTCCCAGACAGGGGGCAAAGAGACCCAGTACTTC
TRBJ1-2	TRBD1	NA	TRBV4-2	CASSQVSTGASNYGYTF	TGTGCCAGCAGCCAAGTATCTACAGGGGCATCTAACTATGGCTACACCTTC
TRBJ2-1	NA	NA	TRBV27	CASSLASHYNEQFF	TGTGCCAGCAGCCTAGCCTCCCACTACAATGAGCAGTTCTTC